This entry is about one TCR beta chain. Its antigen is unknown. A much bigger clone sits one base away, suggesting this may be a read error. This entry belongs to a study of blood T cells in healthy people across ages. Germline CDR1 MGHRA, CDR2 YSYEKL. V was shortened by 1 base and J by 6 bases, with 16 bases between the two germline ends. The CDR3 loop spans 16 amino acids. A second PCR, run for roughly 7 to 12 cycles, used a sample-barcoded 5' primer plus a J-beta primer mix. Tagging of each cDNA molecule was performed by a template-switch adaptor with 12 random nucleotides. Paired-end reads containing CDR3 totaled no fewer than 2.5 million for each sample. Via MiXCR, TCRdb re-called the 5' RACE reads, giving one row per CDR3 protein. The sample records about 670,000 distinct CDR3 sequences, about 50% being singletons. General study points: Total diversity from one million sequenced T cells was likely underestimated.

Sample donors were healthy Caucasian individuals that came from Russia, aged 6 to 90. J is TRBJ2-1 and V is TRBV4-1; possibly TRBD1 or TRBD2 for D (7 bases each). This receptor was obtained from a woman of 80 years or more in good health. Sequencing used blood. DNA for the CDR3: TGCGCCAGCAGCCAAGTAGGGGCAGGGGGGGGCAATGAGCAGTTCTTC. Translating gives CASSQVGAGGGNEQFF.